This T cell receptor beta chain was captured in a study of response to subunit inactivated influenza vaccine. Findings of the study overall: Each seasonal influenza vaccination recruits few new T cells, the authors suggested.

TCRdb processed the RT-PCR reads anew with MiXCR; each CDR3 protein has one entry. The table shows roughly 700,000 distinct CDR3 sequences, with approximately 15% occurring only once. This clonotype was seen only a few times. The antigen is not known. The germline V and J ends were trimmed by 1 base and 4 bases, with 11 bases remaining between them. CDR3 length: 15 amino acids. In germline, CDR1 is SGHVS, CDR2 FQNEAQ. The chain has TRBV7-8 and TRBJ2-1; unclear D gene. The receptor comes from a man aged 50 to 60 who received an inactivated influenza vaccine. The sequences come from PBMCs from blood, collected approximately 15 days before vaccination. As DNA, the CDR3 is TGTGCCAGCAGCTTAGTTGAGGCGGCGTACAATGAGCAGTTCTTC. As protein: CASSLVEAAYNEQFF.